This T cell receptor beta chain was captured in a study of graft-versus-host responses after intestinal transplantation. About the study: Every recipient underwent anti-thymocyte globulin induction, then tacrolimus and steroids for around three years.

This CDR3 is built from 15 residues. CDR1 is SGHRS, CDR2 YFSETQ, per germline. The V end was cut by 4 bases, the J end by 1 base, with 15 bases between. In the case of this clone: Its antigen is unidentified.

Whole-study findings and limits: GvH clones surfaced in recipient marrow, some emerging earlier in ileum or blood. Elevated graft-versus-host to host-versus-graft clonal ratios in allografts were recorded for patients with graft-donor T cell macrochimerism. Early after transplant, HvG clones declined as circulating GvH clones peaked.

TCRdb's table, derived via immunoSEQ multiplex PCR, lists solely in-frame clones and lacks some. Here the sample spans roughly 13,000 clones, about 88% being singletons. This sequence joins TRBV5-1 and TRBJ2-7, with D possibly matching TRBD1 (6 bases). The sequence came from a human patient who received an intestinal transplant, so some T cells may come from the graft donor. The sequencing used PBMCs, collected around 290 days after intestinal transplant. This CDR3 is CASSPLSGESYEQYF. In nucleotides, the CDR3 is TGCGCCAGCAGCCCACTCTCAGGGGAATCCTACGAGCAGTACTTC.